The rows below give T cell receptor beta chains drawn from one sample of a study of pediatric ulcerative colitis. Repertoires were generated with immunoSEQ multiplex PCR, while TCRdb's copy carries only in-frame clones and drops some. The sample lists 44,000 or so clones, about 79% occurring once. The sample consisted of gut tissue. The source is a girl between 5 and 17 years old with moderate ulcerative colitis. CDR3s include the opening cysteine and the closing phenylalanine or tryptophan. Fields, in order: D gene, V gene, J gene, clone size, CDR3 protein, CDR3 DNA. The D gene is left open where the match is weak. Not all rows give a size; the values are once, few, many and, for expanded clones, a class.

-,TRBV6-4,TRBJ2-7,-,CANRGSYEQYF,TGTGCCAACCGCGGTTCCTACGAGCAGTACTTC
-,TRBV10-1,TRBJ1-5,-,CASSESGLSQPQHF,TGCGCCAGCAGTGAGTCTGGCCTCTCTCAGCCCCAGCATTTT
-,TRBV19,TRBJ2-7,-,CASSKGISQLHYEQYF,TGTGCCAGTAGTAAGGGGATATCACAGCTCCACTACGAGCAGTACTTC
TRBD1,TRBV28,TRBJ1-2,-,CASSGTGIDGYTF,TGTGCCAGCAGTGGGACAGGGATCGATGGCTACACCTTC
-,TRBV4-3,TRBJ1-1,-,CASSQESGVNTEAFF,TGCGCCAGCAGCCAAGAGTCAGGGGTGAACACTGAAGCTTTCTTT
-,TRBV11-2,TRBJ2-1,once,CASSSGFNEQFF,TGTGCCAGCAGTTCAGGTTTCAATGAGCAGTTCTTC
-,TRBV19,TRBJ1-2,-,CASSIGILNYGYTF,TGTGCCAGTAGTATTGGGATATTAAACTATGGCTACACCTTC
-,TRBV21-1,TRBJ1-2,-,CASSPPGTGAFPLTFGYTF,TGTGCCAGCAGCCCCCCCGGGACAGGAGCCTTCCCCCTAACTTTTGGCTACACCTTC
-,TRBV6-5,TRBJ1-1,-,CASSYALGNTEAFF,TGTGCCAGCAGTTACGCCCTGGGGAACACTGAAGCTTTCTTT
TRBD2,TRBV27,TRBJ2-1,-,CASSLPLAGFNEQFF,TGTGCCAGCAGTTTACCGCTAGCGGGGTTTAATGAGCAGTTCTTC
-,TRBV5-5,TRBJ2-1,few,CASSLGGNEQFF,TGTGCCAGCAGCTTGGGCGGGAATGAGCAGTTCTTC